One and the same sample provided the 13 T cell receptor beta chains below, sequenced in a study of blood T cell repertoires in COVID-19. The data were produced by immunoSEQ multiplex PCR, yet TCRdb's version contains in-frame clones alone and is incomplete. Altogether 95,000 to 150,000 clones are present, around 89% being singletons, with the ten largest covering about 1.6%. Input material: peripheral blood. The receptors here all came from a human donor in a cohort sampled during active COVID-19.

V usage is TRBV2 and J usage is TRBJ2-5; 10 nucleotides match TRBD1. This CDR3 region has 14 residues. The germline CDR1 and CDR2 sequences are SNHLY and FYNNEI. The J segment lost 4 bases and the V segment lost 6 bases, leaving 5 bases of the junction unmatched. The CDR3 DNA reads as TGTGCCAGCAGACCCGACAGGGGGCGAGAGACCCAGTACTTC. Translation: CASRPDRGRETQYF.

CDR3 nucleotides: TGTGCCAGCAGCTTAGAACTAGCGGGAGCCGGGGAGCTGTTTTTT. Protein product: CASSLELAGAGELFF. V and J are TRBV7-2 and TRBJ2-2; TRBD2 matches 11 bases. With 1 base clipped from V and 6 bases from J, the junction kept 1 base outside the gene matches. Per the germline V gene, CDR1 is SGHTA and CDR2 is FQGNSA. CDR3 length equals 15 residues.

This chain links TRBV7-9 with TRBJ2-7; D gene uncertain. CDR3 length: 14 amino acids. Trimming removed 1 base at V and 1 base at J, with 8 bases between. The germline gives CDR1 SEHNR, CDR2 FQNEAQ (reference sequence). The CDR3 is CASSLGARSYEQYF. The DNA for the CDR3 is TGTGCCAGCAGCTTAGGGGCCAGATCCTACGAGCAGTACTTC. Filled out from reference TRBV7-9 and TRBJ2-7, the complete variable domain reads DTGVSQNPRHKITKRGQNVTFRCDPISEHNRLYWYRQTLGQGPEFLTYFQNEAQLEKSRLLSDRFSAERPKGSFSTLEIQRTEQGDSAMYLCASSLGARSYEQYFGPGTRLTVT.

The V and J genes are TRBV6-1 and TRBJ2-3; D possibly corresponds to TRBD2 (5 bases). V was trimmed by 2 bases and J by 1 base, leaving 10 bases between them. Per germline, CDR1 MNHNS and CDR2 SASEGT. The length of the CDR3 is 15 residues. CDR3 amino acids: CASSEIAGGTDTQYF. The CDR3, as DNA: TGTGCCAGCAGTGAAATTGCGGGTGGCACAGATACGCAGTATTTT.

The CDR3 reads CASSRPSGRPDTQYF. The CDR3 bases are TGCGCCAGCAGCCGTCCTAGCGGGAGGCCAGATACGCAGTATTTT. J is TRBJ2-3 and V is TRBV4-1; 11 nucleotides agree with TRBD2. Germline CDR1 is MGHRA and CDR2 is YSYEKL. The CDR3 totals 15 residues. V shed 4 bases and J 4 bases; nucleotides not matched to a gene: 4.

The rearrangement uses TRBV6-5 and TRBJ1-4; D gene uncertain. The germline gives CDR1 MNHEY, CDR2 SVGAGI. With 7 bases removed from V and 8 bases from J, the gap between germline ends came to 14 bases. The CDR3 has 13 amino acids. The CDR3 sequence: CASTRASAEKLFF. For the CDR3, the DNA is TGTGCCAGCACGAGGGCCTCGGCCGAAAAACTGTTTTTT.

The table lists this clone with many counts. The rearrangement links TRBV5-4 to TRBJ2-2; D ambiguous. In germline, CDR1 is SGHNT, CDR2 YYREEE (reference sequence). The length of the CDR3 is 14 residues. Trimming cost V 4 bases and J 1 base, with 8 bases left between them. The CDR3 protein is CASSPGGNTGELFF. The DNA for the CDR3 is TGTGCCAGCAGCCCCGGTGGGAACACCGGGGAGCTGTTTTTT.

The table lists this clone with a few counts. The chain carries TRBV5-1 and TRBJ1-4; TRBD1 aligns across 10 bases. Germline V gene sequence: CDR1 SGHRS, CDR2 YFSETQ. This CDR3 is built from 16 residues. J lost 4 bases, V lost 4 bases, and 7 bases had no gene match. The CDR3 bases are TGCGCCAGCAGCCTACTTCGGACAGGGGGTAATGAAAAACTGTTTTTT. As protein: CASSLLRTGGNEKLFF.

This rearrangement joins TRBV10-3 to TRBJ1-2, with D uncertain. CDR3 length: 12 amino acids. The V gene lost 0 bases and the J gene lost 11 bases, with 10 bases spanning the gap. CDR1 is ENHRY, CDR2 SYGVKD, per germline. The CDR3 is CAISESAGGYTF. The DNA for the CDR3 is TGTGCCATCAGTGAGTCCGCAGGAGGTTACACCTTC.

The CDR3 spells CASSLVVGENAGNTIYF. The CDR3 DNA is TGTGCCAGCAGCTTAGTGGTAGGGGAAAACGCTGGAAACACCATATATTTT. The chain joins TRBV7-9 to TRBJ1-3; perhaps TRBD1 as D (5 bases). The germline CDR1 and CDR2 sequences are SEHNR and FQNEAQ (reference sequence). Between the trimmed V and J ends, which lost 1 base and 2 bases, there was a span of 15 bases. The CDR3 runs to 17 residues.

The CDR3 loop reads CAISEGLSQETQYF. The CDR3 nucleotides read TGTGCCATCAGCGAGGGACTATCCCAAGAGACCCAGTACTTC. The chain is built from TRBV10-3 and TRBJ2-5; the match to TRBD2 covers 7 bases. The germline V gene has CDR1 ENHRY and CDR2 SYGVKD. V lost 6 bases and J lost 1; bases outside the gene matches: 5. The length of the CDR3 is 14 residues.

The chain uses TRBV3-1 (or the pseudogene TRBV3-2) and TRBJ1-1; possible D gene TRBD1, 6 bases. The CDR3 totals 15 residues. The germline V and J ends were trimmed by 4 bases and 6 bases, with 18 bases remaining between them. From germline, CDR1 is LGHDT and CDR2 YNNKEL (reference sequence). DNA of the CDR3: TGTGCCAGCAGCCCCCCGGGGGGCTCTTGGCCTGAAGCTTTCTTT. Translating gives CASSPPGGSWPEAFF.

The chain employs TRBV19 and TRBJ1-2; perhaps TRBD1 as D (6 bases). Trimming left V 5 bases short and J 0 bases short, with 10 bases between. The CDR3 runs 14 residues. Germline CDR1 reads LNHDA; CDR2 reads SQIVND (reference sequence). The CDR3 DNA reads as TGTGCCAGTAGTCTGAACAGGGCTAACTATGGCTACACCTTC. Residues: CASSLNRANYGYTF.